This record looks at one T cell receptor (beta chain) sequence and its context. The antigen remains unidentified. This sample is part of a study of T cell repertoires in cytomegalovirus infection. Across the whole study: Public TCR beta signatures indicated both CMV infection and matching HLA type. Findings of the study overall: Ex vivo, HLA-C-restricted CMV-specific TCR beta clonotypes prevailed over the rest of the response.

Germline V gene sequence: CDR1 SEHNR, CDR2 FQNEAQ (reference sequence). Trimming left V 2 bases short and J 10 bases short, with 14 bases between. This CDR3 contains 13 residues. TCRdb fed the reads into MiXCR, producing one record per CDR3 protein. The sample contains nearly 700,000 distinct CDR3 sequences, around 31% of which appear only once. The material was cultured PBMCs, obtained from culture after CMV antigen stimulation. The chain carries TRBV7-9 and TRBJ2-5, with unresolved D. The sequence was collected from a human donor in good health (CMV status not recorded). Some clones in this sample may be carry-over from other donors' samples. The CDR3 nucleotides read TGTGCCAGCAGCTTAAGGGAAATCCCCCTCCAGTACTTC. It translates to CASSLREIPLQYF.